The 9 T cell receptor beta chains reported below all come from one sample, sequenced in a study of control samples from healthy donors and cancer patients. Assay: immunoSEQ multiplex PCR; the TCRdb copy retains only in-frame clones and omits some. The profile covers 150,000 to 170,000 clones, with around 95% appearing a single time and approximately 6% taken by the ten largest. What was sequenced was blood. The receptors were gathered from a man aged 35-49 years in good health.

This chain uses TRBV11-3 with TRBJ2-2, with a tentative D call TRBD2 (5 bases). CDR3 length: 17 amino acids. Trimming stripped 4 bases from V and 0 bases from J, with 15 bases between. CDR1 and CDR2 (germline): SGHNT, YENEEA. The CDR3 DNA follows: TGTGCCAGCAGCTCTCCGGCGGCGGGCTCGAACACCGGGGAGCTGTTTTTT. Translating gives CASSSPAAGSNTGELFF.

The J gene is TRBJ2-3, the V gene TRBV9; unclear D gene. There are 15 residues in the CDR3. CDR1 and CDR2 (germline): SGDLS, YYNGEE. Trimming removed 0 bases at V and 3 bases at J, with 11 bases between. This CDR3 is CASSVAPAVTDTQYF. CDR3 nucleotides: TGTGCCAGCAGCGTAGCACCAGCTGTGACAGATACGCAGTATTTT.

The chain employs TRBV7-2 and TRBJ1-2; the D gene is possibly TRBD1 (5 bases). V was clipped by 5 bases and J by 1 base, with 11 bases between them. This CDR3 is 14 amino acids long. The germline V gene has CDR1 SGHTA and CDR2 FQGNSA. The CDR3 region is CASSATVRNYGYTF. CDR3 coding DNA: TGTGCCAGCAGCGCGACAGTACGTAACTATGGCTACACCTTC.

The CDR3 DNA reads TGTGCCAGCAGTTACGGACAGGGCGGAGGTGTCGGGGAGCTGTTTTTT. Translating it yields CASSYGQGGGVGELFF. The chain employs TRBV6-2 or TRBV6-3 and TRBJ2-2; 8 nucleotides match TRBD1. The CDR3 sequence is 16 residues long. Germline assignment: CDR1 MNHEY and CDR2 SVGEGT. With V trimmed by 2 bases and J by 7 bases, 9 bases remained unmatched.

CDR3 nucleotide sequence: TGCAGTGCTAGAATCACCGGGGAGCTGTTTTTT. Protein sequence: CSARITGELFF. V gene TRBV20-1 combines with J gene TRBJ2-2; D is unresolved. V was trimmed by 2 bases and J by 4 bases, leaving 2 bases between them. Germline CDR1 DFQATT, CDR2 SNEGSKA (reference sequence). This CDR3 has 11 residues.

The chain employs TRBV23-1 and TRBJ1-1; D remains ambiguous. TRBV23-1 is an ORF; its function is uncertain. Trimming removed 3 bases at V and 0 bases at J, with 14 bases between. The CDR3 has 16 amino acids. The CDR3 coding sequence is TGCGCCAGCAGTCAGTTCGGGCCGCATATGAACACTGAAGCTTTCTTT. It translates to CASSQFGPHMNTEAFF.

This chain connects TRBV27 to TRBJ1-2, with D possibly TRBD1 on 5 matching bases. Looked up from germline, CDR1 is MNHEY and CDR2 is SMNVEV (reference sequence). This CDR3 has 13 residues. V was cut by 9 bases and J by 3 bases, with 14 bases left in between. CDR3 sequence reads: CASRDRLDYGYTF. For the CDR3, the DNA is TGTGCCAGTAGGGACCGTCTCGACTATGGCTACACCTTC.

This clone was observed a single time. The CDR3 here is CASSQEGGKSPTYEQYF. The CDR3, as DNA: TGCGCCAGCAGCCAAGAGGGGGGTAAGTCGCCGACCTACGAGCAGTACTTC. This chain joins TRBV4-1 and TRBJ2-7; D perhaps matches TRBD2 (6 bases). The germline V gene encodes CDR1 MGHRA and CDR2 YSYEKL. Trimming shortened V by 0 bases and J by 2 bases, and 17 bases separated the two germline ends. The CDR3 runs to 17 residues.

The V and J genes are TRBV5-4 and TRBJ1-2; 7 positions match TRBD1. The ends lost 0 bases at V and 4 bases at J; junction bases unmatched: 15. The CDR3 has 18 residues. CDR1 and CDR2 (germline): SGHNT, YYREEE (reference sequence). The CDR3, as DNA: TGTGCCAGCAGCTTGGAGATTGGAGTAGGTGGGACAGTCTATGGCTACACCTTC. It translates to CASSLEIGVGGTVYGYTF.